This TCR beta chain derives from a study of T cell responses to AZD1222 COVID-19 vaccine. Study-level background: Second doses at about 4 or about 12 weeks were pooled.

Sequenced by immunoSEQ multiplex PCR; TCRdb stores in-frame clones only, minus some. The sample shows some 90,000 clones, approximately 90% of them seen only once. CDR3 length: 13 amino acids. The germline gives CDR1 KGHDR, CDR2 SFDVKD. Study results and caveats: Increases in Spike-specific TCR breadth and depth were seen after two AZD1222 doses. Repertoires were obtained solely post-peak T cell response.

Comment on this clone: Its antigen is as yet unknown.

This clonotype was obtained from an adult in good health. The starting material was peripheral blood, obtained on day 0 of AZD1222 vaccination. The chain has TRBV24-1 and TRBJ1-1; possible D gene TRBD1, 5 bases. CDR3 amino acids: CAVGGSGGTEAFF. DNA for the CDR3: TGTGCGGTGGGGGGGTCCGGCGGCACTGAAGCTTTCTTT.